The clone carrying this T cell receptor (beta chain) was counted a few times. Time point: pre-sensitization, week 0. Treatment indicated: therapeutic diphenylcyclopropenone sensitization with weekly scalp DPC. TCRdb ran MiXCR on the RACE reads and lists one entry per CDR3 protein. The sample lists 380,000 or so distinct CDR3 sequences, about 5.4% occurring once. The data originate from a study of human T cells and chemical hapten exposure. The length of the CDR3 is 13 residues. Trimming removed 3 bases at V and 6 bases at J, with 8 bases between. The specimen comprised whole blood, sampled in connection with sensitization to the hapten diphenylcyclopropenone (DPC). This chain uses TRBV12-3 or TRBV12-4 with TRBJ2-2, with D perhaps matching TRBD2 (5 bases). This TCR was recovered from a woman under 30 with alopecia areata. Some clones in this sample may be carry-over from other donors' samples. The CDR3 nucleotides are TGTGCCAGCAGTTTCAAGCGGTCCGGGGAGCTGTTTTTT. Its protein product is CASSFKRSGELFF.